The next 20 T cell receptor beta chains were all read from a single sample in a study of beta chain features in type 1 diabetes. Study findings and constraints: There was a moderate but significant shortening of TCRB CDR3s in all four CD4+ subsets of Type 1 diabetes patients.

cDNA synthesis used the whole RNA isolate, giving expressed TCRB sequences. Assay: immunoSEQ multiplex PCR; the TCRdb copy retains only in-frame clones and omits some. Here the sample spans more than 300,000 clones, 9.3% being singletons. These TCRs' antigens remain unknown. Sequenced: central memory CD4+ T cells from blood. The receptors come from a man aged 25-45 years with type 1 diabetes.

There are many counts of this clone. The chain couples TRBV5-1 to TRBJ2-5; D is uncertain. This CDR3 spans 14 amino acids. CDR1 is SGHRS and CDR2 is YFSETQ in the germline V gene. V dropped 2 bases and J dropped 5 bases, with 13 bases sitting between them. CDR3 region: CASSLSSVRETQYF. The CDR3 region has the DNA TGCGCCAGCAGCTTATCTTCAGTGAGGGAGACCCAGTACTTC.

CDR3 DNA sequence: TGTGCCAGCAGCTTCGCCCCGGTGCGCCGCTCGTTTAGCAATCAGCCCCAGCATTTT. Translated: CASSFAPVRRSFSNQPQHF. The rearrangement joins TRBV7-6 to TRBJ1-5; D gene unclear. Germline lookup yields CDR1 SGHVS and CDR2 FNYEAQ. V was clipped by 3 bases and J by 0 bases, with 21 bases between them. The CDR3 runs to 19 residues.

This clone was observed a handful of times. This CDR3 is CASSAYTDTQYF. In DNA form, the CDR3 reads TGTGCCAGCAGCGCCTACACAGATACGCAGTATTTT. J is TRBJ2-3 and V is TRBV7-2; D call uncertain. This CDR3 spans 12 amino acids. Germline V gives CDR1 SGHTA, CDR2 FQGNSA. V gave up 5 bases and J gave up 2 bases, with 5 bases separating them.

The table lists this clone with many counts. The J gene is TRBJ2-3, the V gene TRBV28; possible D gene TRBD2, 5 bases. The germline CDR1 and CDR2 sequences are MDHEN and SYDVKM. V lost 8 bases and J lost 2, with 20 bases in between. This CDR3 contains 16 residues. The DNA of the CDR3 is TGTGCCAGCGATACAGCCTCTAGGCGGGCCACAGATACGCAGTATTTT. This encodes CASDTASRRATDTQYF.

V usage is TRBV25-1 and J usage is TRBJ1-5, with no clear D. Germline loops: CDR1 MGHDK, CDR2 SYGVNS. This CDR3 has 11 amino acids. V lost 5 bases and J lost 7, with 6 bases in between. Here the CDR3 reads CASSHGQPQHF. Here the CDR3 DNA reads TGTGCCAGCAGTCATGGACAGCCCCAGCATTTT. The full variable domain, its missing parts supplied by reference TRBV25-1 and TRBJ1-5, is EADIYQTPRYLVIGTGKKITLECSQTMGHDKMYWYQQDPGMELHLIHYSYGVNSTEKGDLSSESTVSRIRTEHFPLTLESARPSHTSQYLCASSHGQPQHFGDGTRLSIL.

The rearrangement joins TRBV15 to TRBJ1-3, with 8 positions matching TRBD1. CDR3 size: 16 residues. Losses at the gene ends were 3 bases for V and 0 bases for J; bases not matched to a gene: 4. In germline, CDR1 is LNHNV, CDR2 YYDKDF (reference sequence). As DNA, the CDR3 is TGTGCCACCAGCAGGGACAGGGAGCTCTCTGGAAACACCATATATTTT. This sequence encodes CATSRDRELSGNTIYF.

This clone has a handful of counts. The chain carries TRBV28 and TRBJ2-1; no definite D call. Trimming removed 5 bases at V and 9 bases at J, with 14 bases between. The CDR3 has 13 residues. Looked up from germline, CDR1 is MDHEN and CDR2 is SYDVKM. Here the CDR3 DNA reads TGTGCCAGCAGTGTCCCCGCCCCCCTTGAGCAGTTCTTC. It translates to CASSVPAPLEQFF. Full variable domain (missing parts from reference TRBV28 and TRBJ2-1): DVKVTQSSRYLVKRTGEKVFLECVQDMDHENMFWYRQDPGLGLRLIYFSYDVKMKEKGDIPEGYSVSREKKERFSLILESASTNQTSMYLCASSVPAPLEQFFGPGTRLTVL.

The chain couples TRBV7-2 to TRBJ2-1; 12 positions match TRBD2. Trimming at V came to 5 bases and at J to 10 bases, leaving 6 bases not matched to a gene. Per the germline V gene, CDR1 is SGHTA and CDR2 is FQGNSA. This CDR3 comprises 14 residues. The CDR3 protein is CASSKYGLAGEQFF. The CDR3 DNA is TGTGCCAGCAGCAAGTACGGACTAGCGGGGGAGCAGTTCTTC.

This clone has at least ten counts. The gene calls are TRBV28 and TRBJ1-1, with D hard to call. Germline V CDR1 and CDR2: MDHEN, SYDVKM. CDR3 length: 11 residues. The V and J ends lost 8 bases and 8 bases respectively, with 12 bases between them. The CDR3 loop is CASPDTGEAFF. The DNA of the CDR3 is TGTGCCAGCCCCGACACGGGGGAAGCTTTCTTT.

This clone was recorded only once. The gene calls are TRBV19 and TRBJ1-2; 7 nucleotides line up with TRBD1. Per germline, CDR1 LNHDA and CDR2 SQIVND (reference sequence). This CDR3 is built from 17 residues. The V segment lost 5 bases and the J segment 3 bases; nucleotides outside the gene matches: 15. The CDR3 region has the DNA TGTGCCAGTAGTCCTCCCCAATCGCGGGACAGCTACTATGGCTACACCTTC. Protein sequence: CASSPPQSRDSYYGYTF.

This clone has just a few counts. The chain has TRBV7-9 and TRBJ2-3; TRBD1 aligns across 11 bases. Looked up from germline, CDR1 is SEHNR and CDR2 is FQNEAQ (reference sequence). This CDR3 region has 16 residues. The V segment lost 4 bases and the J segment 9 bases; nucleotides outside the gene matches: 12. CDR3 sequence: CASSSRTGGASSTQYF. CDR3 coding DNA: TGTGCCAGCAGCTCCCGGACAGGGGGCGCGTCATCGACGCAGTATTTT.

The chain combines TRBV30 with TRBJ2-2; 8 bases map to TRBD1. The CDR3 is made up of 12 amino acids. Losses at the gene ends were 2 bases for V and 7 bases for J; bases not matched to a gene: 0. The V gene's germline CDR1 is GTSNPN and CDR2 SVGIG (reference sequence). For the CDR3, the DNA is TGTGCCTGGAGTACAGGGGGCGGGGAGCTGTTTTTT. It codes for CAWSTGGGELFF.

This clone has a count of ten or more. The chain is built from TRBV19 and TRBJ2-7; D may be TRBD2 (7 bases). Looked up from germline, CDR1 is LNHDA and CDR2 is SQIVND (reference sequence). V was trimmed by 3 bases and J by 2 bases, leaving 14 bases between them. The CDR3 contains 15 residues. The CDR3 spells CASSMTGGITYEQYF. For the CDR3, the DNA is TGTGCCAGTAGTATGACGGGGGGCATAACCTACGAGCAGTACTTC. Together with reference TRBV19 and TRBJ2-7, the CDR3 gives the full variable domain: DGGITQSPKYLFRKEGQNVTLSCEQNLNHDAMYWYRQDPGQGLRLIYYSQIVNDFQKGDIAEGYSVSREKKESFPLTVTSAQKNPTAFYLCASSMTGGITYEQYFGPGTRLTVT.

This sequence joins TRBV11-2 and TRBJ2-3, with D hard to call. V dropped 4 bases and J dropped 4 bases, with 12 bases sitting between them. The germline V gene has CDR1 SGHAT and CDR2 FQNNGV. The CDR3 has 14 residues. CDR3 loop: CASSSLLAADTQYF. CDR3 in DNA: TGTGCCAGCAGCTCCCTTCTGGCCGCAGATACGCAGTATTTT.

There are many counts of this clone. The V and J genes are TRBV23-1 and TRBJ2-5; D is unresolved. TRBV23-1 qualifies as an ORF whose function is uncertain. V lost 5 bases and J lost 1, with 5 bases in between. The CDR3 sequence is 12 residues long. CDR3: CASSAVQETQYF. For the CDR3, the DNA is TGCGCCAGCAGTGCGGTCCAAGAGACCCAGTACTTC.

This chain joins TRBV7-9 and TRBJ2-3; possible D gene TRBD1, 5 bases. CDR1 and CDR2 from the germline V gene are SEHNR and FQNEAQ (reference sequence). CDR3 length equals 16 residues. Trimming stripped 3 bases from V and 0 bases from J, with 13 bases between. The DNA for the CDR3 is TGTGCCAGCAGCTTGGAGACAGCTACTAGCACAGATACGCAGTATTTT. Its protein is CASSLETATSTDTQYF. The complete variable domain, with remaining parts taken from reference TRBV7-9 and TRBJ2-3, reads DTGVSQNPRHKITKRGQNVTFRCDPISEHNRLYWYRQTLGQGPEFLTYFQNEAQLEKSRLLSDRFSAERPKGSFSTLEIQRTEQGDSAMYLCASSLETATSTDTQYFGPGTRLTVL.

This clone was observed a handful of times. The chain combines TRBV5-1 with TRBJ2-7, with a weak D call TRBD1 (6 bases). Germline lookup yields CDR1 SGHRS and CDR2 YFSETQ. This CDR3 has 14 residues. V lost 4 bases and J 1 base, leaving 12 bases between the germline ends. CDR3 in amino acids: CASSETGPSYEQYF. As DNA, the CDR3 is TGCGCCAGCAGCGAGACAGGCCCTTCCTACGAGCAGTACTTC. Full variable domain (rest looked up from reference TRBV5-1 and TRBJ2-7): KAGVTQTPRYLIKTRGQQVTLSCSPISGHRSVSWYQQTPGQGLQFLFEYFSETQRNKGNFPGRFSGRQFSNSRSEMNVSTLELGDSALYLCASSETGPSYEQYFGPGTRLTVT.

V is TRBV5-1 and J is TRBJ2-2; 7 bases are shared with TRBD1. Germline CDR1 is SGHRS and CDR2 is YFSETQ. This CDR3 is 16 amino acids long. The ends lost 6 bases at V and 4 bases at J; junction bases unmatched: 12. The CDR3 spells CASTDSTGAGTGELFF. DNA for the CDR3: TGCGCCAGCACCGATTCTACAGGGGCCGGCACCGGGGAGCTGTTTTTT. The variable domain in full, with the rest retrieved from reference TRBV5-1 and TRBJ2-2, is KAGVTQTPRYLIKTRGQQVTLSCSPISGHRSVSWYQQTPGQGLQFLFEYFSETQRNKGNFPGRFSGRQFSNSRSEMNVSTLELGDSALYLCASTDSTGAGTGELFFGEGSRLTVL.

This clone was seen a handful of times. This chain connects TRBV11-2 to TRBJ1-4; 9 positions match TRBD1. In germline, CDR1 is SGHAT, CDR2 FQNNGV. This CDR3 is built from 15 residues. V was pared by 5 bases and J by 5 bases, with 6 bases of the junction left unmatched. CDR3 amino acids: CASSQDRGFNEKLFF. CDR3 in DNA: TGTGCCAGCAGCCAGGACAGGGGTTTCAATGAAAAACTGTTTTTT.

A few counts support this clone. CDR3 protein: CASKQVPADTQYF. CDR3 bases: TGTGCCAGCAAGCAGGTGCCTGCAGATACGCAGTATTTT. V and J are TRBV19 and TRBJ2-3; D remains unclear. CDR3 length: 13 amino acids. V lost 9 bases and J 4 bases, leaving 14 bases between the germline ends. CDR1 is LNHDA, CDR2 SQIVND, per germline (reference sequence).